This T cell receptor (beta chain) was profiled in a study of beta chain features in type 1 diabetes. Study outcomes and limitations: Shorter TCRB CDR3s, moderately but significantly so, were found in Type 1 diabetes patients in all four CD4+ subsets.

What was sequenced were expressed TCRB transcripts, since all of the isolated RNA had been reverse transcribed. Here immunoSEQ multiplex PCR was the method, and the copy in TCRdb shows in-frame clones only, minus some. The sample lists about 650,000 clones, approximately 13% seen once, with around 0.12% in the top ten. CDR1 is MNHEY, CDR2 SVGAGI, per germline. CDR3 length: 12 residues. V shed 6 bases and J 8 bases; nucleotides not matched to a gene: 5. Remarks on this clone: What it binds is not known.

The receptor was isolated from a young man with type 1 diabetes. J is TRBJ1-2 and V is TRBV6-5; 8 bases line up with TRBD1. The sample taken for sequencing was naive CD4+ T cells from blood. The CDR3 sequence: CASRTGEGGYTF. Here the CDR3 DNA reads TGTGCCAGCAGGACAGGGGAAGGCGGCTACACCTTC.